Listed below are T cell receptor beta chains from one sample, sequenced in a study of shared clonotypes between healthy human individuals. Generated by immunoSEQ multiplex PCR, the TCRdb table keeps only in-frame clones and is missing some. This table holds roughly 2,300,000 clones, 85% to 95% found once. The sequencing input was naive CD4+ T cells from PBMCs. Source of these receptors: a young man in good health. Some clones in this sample may be carry-over from other donors' samples. Each CDR3 is given without its conserved first and last residue. Each record gives: clone size, V gene, CDR3 protein. Some rows mark clone size as missing; the rest say once, few, many or name a class of expanded clone.

clone size: once; V gene: TRBV18; CDR3 protein: ASSSPGTSGPAVTQY
clone size: -; V gene: TRBV6-1; CDR3 protein: ASSEYVKLYEQY
clone size: once; V gene: TRBV2; CDR3 protein: ASSVLRGEETQY
clone size: -; V gene: TRBV7-9; CDR3 protein: ASTFRGSSGGYT
clone size: -; V gene: TRBV2; CDR3 protein: ASGTGDEETQY
clone size: -; V gene: TRBV9; CDR3 protein: ASSGGSQYGYT
clone size: -; V gene: TRBV5-1; CDR3 protein: ASSLARDSRQYAEQY
clone size: few; V gene: TRBV15; CDR3 protein: ATSRVILAEAF
clone size: -; V gene: TRBV7-3; CDR3 protein: ASSVAGVGETQY
clone size: few; V gene: TRBV6-5; CDR3 protein: ASSPSTGPPQH
clone size: -; V gene: TRBV5-1; CDR3 protein: ASSPPGTGRYEQY
clone size: few; V gene: TRBV30; CDR3 protein: AGHRGQDTEAF
clone size: -; V gene: TRBV25-1; CDR3 protein: ASKVAGGPSHEQY
clone size: few; V gene: TRBV5-1; CDR3 protein: ASSYMNPGYTEAF
clone size: -; V gene: TRBV11-3; CDR3 protein: ASSFKRETLQF
clone size: -; V gene: TRBV28; CDR3 protein: ASSSPGAGPGGGYT
clone size: -; V gene: TRBV21-1; CDR3 protein: ASSKRNRALETQY
clone size: -; V gene: TRBV28; CDR3 protein: ALCGMNTEAF
clone size: -; V gene: TRBV2; CDR3 protein: ASSNLDSATNEKLF
clone size: -; V gene: TRBV7-2; CDR3 protein: ASSDTGTVPYEQY
clone size: -; V gene: TRBV6-6; CDR3 protein: ASSPTTAAEAF
clone size: -; V gene: TRBV5-4; CDR3 protein: ASSLPGPTYNEQF
clone size: -; V gene: TRBV30; CDR3 protein: AWSSFGFYEQY
clone size: -; V gene: TRBV29-1; CDR3 protein: SVWEPGQPQH
clone size: -; V gene: TRBV7-2; CDR3 protein: ASSLVAGTGGSRTGELF
clone size: -; V gene: TRBV9; CDR3 protein: ASNLGQGLVNEQF
clone size: -; V gene: TRBV11-2; CDR3 protein: ASRPGSTGEQF
clone size: -; V gene: TRBV5-1; CDR3 protein: ASSSMGFQETQY
clone size: -; V gene: TRBV14; CDR3 protein: ASSRMGQSEQY
clone size: -; V gene: TRBV29-1; CDR3 protein: SARQRDRGFSTDTQY
clone size: -; V gene: TRBV11-2; CDR3 protein: ASSFGRTYEQY
clone size: -; V gene: TRBV5-1; CDR3 protein: ASSLAGSGYEQY
clone size: -; V gene: TRBV7-2; CDR3 protein: ASSIQMGRQNTEAF
clone size: -; V gene: TRBV19; CDR3 protein: ASRPPAGVSVTGVREKLF
clone size: -; V gene: TRBV2; CDR3 protein: ASSGLEGKTEAF
clone size: once; V gene: TRBV28; CDR3 protein: ASSLSYGAAF
clone size: -; V gene: TRBV27; CDR3 protein: ASSPRFGNQPQH
clone size: -; V gene: TRBV6-1; CDR3 protein: ASSEFVPPEAGNTIY
clone size: once; V gene: TRBV6-1; CDR3 protein: ASSVTGNNQPQH
clone size: -; V gene: TRBV29-1; CDR3 protein: SVEGAGGPSTDTQY
clone size: -; V gene: TRBV7-9; CDR3 protein: ASSLLPGLVYDGELF
clone size: few; V gene: TRBV30; CDR3 protein: AWSVSTGFEKLF
clone size: -; V gene: TRBV7-9; CDR3 protein: ASSVQGSGELF
clone size: -; V gene: TRBV7-2; CDR3 protein: ATTPGGRIDEQY
clone size: -; V gene: TRBV5-1; CDR3 protein: ASSPTGSGNTIY
clone size: -; V gene: TRBV19; CDR3 protein: ASSIATGEQY
clone size: -; V gene: TRBV25-1; CDR3 protein: ASSDDRYGYT
clone size: -; V gene: TRBV25-1; CDR3 protein: ASSVVRGGSAGNTIY
clone size: -; V gene: TRBV5-1; CDR3 protein: ASSAQGARGNTIY
clone size: -; V gene: TRBV6-5; CDR3 protein: ASRAPGGGETQY
clone size: -; V gene: TRBV5-1; CDR3 protein: ASNLGVGETQY
clone size: -; V gene: TRBV4-2; CDR3 protein: ASSQASQGWDYGYT
clone size: -; V gene: TRBV30; CDR3 protein: AWSRVHEQF
clone size: -; V gene: TRBV30; CDR3 protein: AWSRDRALDEQY
clone size: -; V gene: TRBV9; CDR3 protein: ASSVEGISGNTIY